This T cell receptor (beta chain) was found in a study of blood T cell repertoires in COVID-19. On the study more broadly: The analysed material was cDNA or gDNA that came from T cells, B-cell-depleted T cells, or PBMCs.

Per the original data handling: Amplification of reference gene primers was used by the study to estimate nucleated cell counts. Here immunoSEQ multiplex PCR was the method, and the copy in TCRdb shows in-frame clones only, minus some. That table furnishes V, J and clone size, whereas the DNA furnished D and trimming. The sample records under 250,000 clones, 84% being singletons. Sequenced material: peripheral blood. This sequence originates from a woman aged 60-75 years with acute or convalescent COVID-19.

The CDR3 protein is CASHRDSTSYEQYF. The CDR3 DNA sequence: TGCGCCAGCCACAGGGACAGTACCTCCTACGAGCAGTACTTC. This chain links TRBV5-1 with TRBJ2-7; the match to TRBD1 covers 7 bases. Germline values: CDR1 SGHRS, CDR2 YFSETQ. Trimming removed 7 bases from V and 0 bases from J; junction bases left unmatched: 7. The CDR3 has 14 residues. The full variable domain, its missing parts supplied by reference TRBV5-1 and TRBJ2-7, is KAGVTQTPRYLIKTRGQQVTLSCSPISGHRSVSWYQQTPGQGLQFLFEYFSETQRNKGNFPGRFSGRQFSNSRSEMNVSTLELGDSALYLCASHRDSTSYEQYFGPGTRLTVT.